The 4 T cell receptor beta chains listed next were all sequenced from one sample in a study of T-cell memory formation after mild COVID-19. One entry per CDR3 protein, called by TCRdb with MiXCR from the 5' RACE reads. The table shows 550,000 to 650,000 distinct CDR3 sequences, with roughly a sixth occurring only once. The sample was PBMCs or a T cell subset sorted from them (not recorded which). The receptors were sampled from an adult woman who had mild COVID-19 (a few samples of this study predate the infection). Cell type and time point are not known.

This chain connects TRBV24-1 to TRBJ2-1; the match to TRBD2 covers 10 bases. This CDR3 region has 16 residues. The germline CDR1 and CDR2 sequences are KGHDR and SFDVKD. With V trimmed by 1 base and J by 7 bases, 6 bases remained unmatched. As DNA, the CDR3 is TGTGCCACCAGTGATTTTGCTAGCGGGAGCTTTAATGAGCAGTTCTTC. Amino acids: CATSDFASGSFNEQFF.

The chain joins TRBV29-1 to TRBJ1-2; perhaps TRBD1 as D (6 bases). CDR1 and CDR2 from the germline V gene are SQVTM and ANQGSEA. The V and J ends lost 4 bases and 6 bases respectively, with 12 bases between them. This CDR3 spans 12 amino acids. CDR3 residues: CSVARGADGYTF. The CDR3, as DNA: TGCAGCGTTGCTCGGGGGGCAGATGGCTACACCTTC.

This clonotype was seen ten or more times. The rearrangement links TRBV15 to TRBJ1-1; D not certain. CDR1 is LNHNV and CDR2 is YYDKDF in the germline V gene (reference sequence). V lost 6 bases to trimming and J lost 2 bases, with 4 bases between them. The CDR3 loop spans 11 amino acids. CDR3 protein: CATSLNTEAFF. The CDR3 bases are TGTGCCACCAGTCTAAACACTGAAGCTTTCTTT.

As DNA, the CDR3 is TGCAGCGTTGACGAGAGAAACTATGGCTACACCTTC. It codes for CSVDERNYGYTF. This chain links TRBV29-1 with TRBJ1-2; D remains ambiguous. Germline V lookup: CDR1 SQVTM, CDR2 ANQGSEA. The CDR3 runs 12 residues. V was clipped by 3 bases and J by 2 bases, with 7 bases between them.